The 7 T cell receptor beta chains presented below share a single source sample, sequenced in a study of T cells in Graves' hyperthyroidism and ophthalmopathy. TCR beta CDR3 regions were amplified from RNA. The TCR CDR3 was amplified in a first-round RT-PCR using the HTBI primer set. In TCRdb, the multiplex PCR reads were re-called with MiXCR into one record per CDR3 protein. The profile shows about 500,000 distinct CDR3 sequences, about a sixth of them singletons. Source material: blood. The source of these receptors is a woman between 18 and 29 years old with Graves' hyperthyroidism.

A few counts support this clonotype. CDR3 region: CASYTSGTEQFF. The CDR3 DNA reads as TGTGCCAGCTACACTTCCGGGACAGAACAGTTCTTC. This rearrangement joins TRBV27 to TRBJ2-1; TRBD1 agrees at 7 bases. The germline CDR1 and CDR2 sequences are MNHEY and SMNVEV (reference sequence). The CDR3 has 12 residues. V gave up 8 bases and J gave up 13 bases; unmatched junction bases: 11.

This clonotype was picked up many times. The CDR3 sequence is CSARGTLDGSDTQYF. In DNA, the CDR3 is TGCAGTGCTAGGGGCACATTAGATGGATCAGATACGCAGTATTTT. The rearrangement links TRBV20-1 to TRBJ2-3, with D unclear. There are 15 residues in the CDR3. The germline V gene encodes CDR1 DFQATT and CDR2 SNEGSKA (reference sequence). With 3 bases removed from V and 4 bases from J, the gap between germline ends came to 17 bases.

This clonotype has a count of ten or more. The gene calls are TRBV9 and TRBJ2-3; 11 bases match TRBD2. The CDR3 sequence is 16 residues long. The J segment lost 0 bases and the V segment lost 3 bases, leaving 3 bases of the junction unmatched. Germline V lookup: CDR1 SGDLS, CDR2 YYNGEE. CDR3 nucleotide sequence: TGTGCCAGCAGCGGACTAGCGGGGCATAGCACAGATACGCAGTATTTT. Translation gives CASSGLAGHSTDTQYF.

This clonotype has a count of ten or more. This chain links TRBV7-9 with TRBJ2-7; TRBD2 aligns across 8 bases. J was trimmed by 1 base and V by 6 bases; bases with no gene match: 5. Looked up from germline, CDR1 is SEHNR and CDR2 is FQNEAQ (reference sequence). The CDR3 runs 14 residues. The CDR3 is CASSPSGLSYEQYF. Written as DNA, the CDR3 is TGTGCCAGCAGTCCTAGCGGGTTATCCTACGAGCAGTACTTC.

This clonotype has a count of ten or more. The gene calls are TRBV7-2 and TRBJ1-2; D is undetermined. V gave up 0 bases and J gave up 10 bases, with 18 bases separating them. The CDR3 consists of 15 residues. CDR1 and CDR2 from the germline V gene are SGHTA and FQGNSA. CDR3 nucleotides: TGTGCCAGCAGCTTAGCGGCAGTTTCACAAAAAGTCTACACCTTC. Translation gives CASSLAAVSQKVYTF.

This clonotype appeared many times. The gene calls are TRBV5-5 and TRBJ2-7; 7 bases agree with TRBD1. Trimming at V came to 1 base and at J to 6 bases, leaving 13 bases not matched to a gene. The CDR3 runs to 16 residues. Germline V gene sequence: CDR1 SGHKS, CDR2 YYEKEE (reference sequence). The CDR3, as DNA: TGTGCCAGCAGCTTGCGTTCCAAGACAGGGCTGGGCGAGCAGTACTTC. It specifies CASSLRSKTGLGEQYF.

The chain carries TRBV10-3 and TRBJ2-1, with a weak D call TRBD2 (6 bases). V lost 2 bases, J lost 10 bases, and 21 bases lay in between. CDR1 and CDR2 from the germline V gene are ENHRY and SYGVKD. CDR3 length: 16 residues. CDR3 loop: CAISEKDAGTLPEQFF. CDR3 nucleotide sequence: TGTGCCATCAGTGAGAAGGATGCGGGGACTCTCCCAGAGCAGTTCTTC.